These 29 T cell receptor beta chains originate from one sample sequenced in a study of response to subunit inactivated influenza vaccine. TCRdb itself ran the RT-PCR reads through MiXCR, one entry per CDR3 protein. The sample has 530,000 or so distinct CDR3 sequences, around 25% seen once; the top ten hold 1.9%. Specimen: CD4+ T cells sorted from PBMCs, collected 4 to 6 days after vaccination. The source is a man aged 50-59 years who received an inactivated influenza vaccine.

This clonotype was counted between two and nine times. The chain has TRBV20-1 and TRBJ2-3, with D perhaps being TRBD1 or TRBD2 (6 bases each). Germline CDR1 DFQATT, CDR2 SNEGSKA (reference sequence). Trimming cost V 5 bases and J 5 bases, with 23 bases left between them. The CDR3 contains 16 residues. CDR3 loop: CSAPTSWGPRGDTQYF. CDR3 sequence (DNA): TGCAGTGCTCCGACTAGTTGGGGGCCTCGGGGAGATACGCAGTATTTT.

This clonotype was seen a few times. V and J are TRBV30 and TRBJ1-5, with a possible D match to TRBD1 (5 bases). The germline gives CDR1 GTSNPN, CDR2 SVGIG (reference sequence). The CDR3 consists of 15 residues. V lost 0 bases and J 0 bases, leaving 9 bases between the germline ends. The CDR3: CAWSVGTTSNQPQHF. The CDR3 DNA is TGTGCCTGGAGTGTAGGGACGACTAGCAATCAGCCCCAGCATTTT.

In this sample, this clonotype turned up many times. J is TRBJ2-3 and V is TRBV12-3 or TRBV12-4, with D perhaps matching TRBD1 or TRBD2 (5 bases each). V was clipped by 5 bases and J by 0 bases, with 9 bases between them. The CDR3 runs 14 residues. The DNA of the CDR3 is TGTGCCAGCAGTCCATGGGACAGCACAGATACGCAGTATTTT. As protein: CASSPWDSTDTQYF.

This chain uses TRBV11-1 with TRBJ2-6, with TRBD1 identical over 9 bases. This CDR3 contains 19 residues. CDR1 is SGHAT and CDR2 is FQDESV in the germline V gene (reference sequence). V lost 5 bases and J lost 0; bases outside the gene matches: 11. The CDR3 sequence: CASSPLPGQGSSGANVLTF. As DNA, the CDR3 is TGTGCCAGCAGCCCCCTCCCGGGACAGGGTAGCTCTGGGGCCAACGTCCTGACTTTC.

This chain connects TRBV20-1 to TRBJ2-3, with D possibly called TRBD1 or TRBD2 (6 bases each). The germline V and J ends were trimmed by 3 bases and 2 bases, with 15 bases remaining between them. This CDR3 contains 15 residues. Germline values: CDR1 DFQATT, CDR2 SNEGSKA (reference sequence). CDR3 coding DNA: TGCAGTGCTAGCGGGGGCCACTCGACCACAGATACGCAGTATTTT. Amino acid sequence: CSASGGHSTTDTQYF.

In its sample, this clonotype was seen a few times. For the CDR3, the DNA is TGTGCCAGCAACACCAATCGGTTCGGGGATCGCTCCACTGAAGCTTTCTTT. Protein sequence: CASNTNRFGDRSTEAFF. V is TRBV7-8 and J is TRBJ1-1; no reliable D call. The CDR3 spans 17 residues. The V gene lost 7 bases and the J gene lost 4 bases, with 25 bases spanning the gap. The germline CDR1 and CDR2 sequences are SGHVS and FQNEAQ.

A few counts support this clonotype. This chain connects TRBV29-1 to TRBJ1-2; D gene unclear. The CDR3 sequence is 13 residues long. Germline CDR1 and CDR2: SQVTM and ANQGSEA. V gave up 6 bases and J gave up 7 bases, with 18 bases separating them. Written as DNA, the CDR3 is TGCAGCGTGCGGCCAATACTAGTCAGTGGCTACACCTTC. This gives the protein CSVRPILVSGYTF.

This clonotype showed up many times. This sequence joins TRBV20-1 and TRBJ2-7; no definite D call. Trimming took 7 bases from V and 3 from J, leaving 13 bases between them. The V gene's germline CDR1 is DFQATT and CDR2 SNEGSKA (reference sequence). The CDR3 spans 12 residues. CDR3 protein: CSVGSSYYEQYF. As DNA, the CDR3 is TGCAGTGTGGGCAGTTCCTACTACGAGCAGTACTTC.

This clonotype was detected a few times. The chain carries TRBV12-3 or TRBV12-4 and TRBJ1-5; 7 bases line up with TRBD1. There are 14 residues in the CDR3. The ends lost 4 bases at V and 5 bases at J; junction bases unmatched: 5. The CDR3 DNA reads as TGTGCCAGCAGTTCAGACAGGGATTATCAGCCCCAGCATTTT. Amino acid sequence: CASSSDRDYQPQHF.

V gene TRBV10-1 combines with J gene TRBJ2-2, with 8 bases matching TRBD1. CDR3 size: 17 residues. Unmatched junction bases numbered 9, after V lost 0 bases and J lost 6 bases. Germline V CDR1 and CDR2: WNHNN, SYGVQD (reference sequence). CDR3: CASSESYGAGGSGELFF. The CDR3 region has the DNA TGCGCCAGCAGTGAGTCCTATGGGGCAGGGGGCTCCGGGGAGCTGTTTTTT.

This clonotype has only a few counts. This rearrangement joins TRBV12-3 or TRBV12-4 to TRBJ2-1; 9 positions agree with TRBD2. This CDR3 contains 17 residues. J lost 4 bases, V lost 5 bases, and 12 bases had no gene match. CDR3: CASSRIVSGSRYNEQFF. CDR3 sequence (DNA): TGTGCCAGCAGTAGAATAGTTAGCGGGAGTAGATACAATGAGCAGTTCTTC.

This clonotype has a count of ten or more. This chain connects TRBV24-1 to TRBJ2-7; D is perhaps TRBD2 (5 bases). The germline V gene has CDR1 KGHDR and CDR2 SFDVKD. CDR3 size: 14 residues. V lost 3 bases to trimming and J lost 0 bases, with 8 bases between them. In DNA, the CDR3 is TGTGCCACCAGTGATGCGAGGGTCTCCTACGAGCAGTACTTC. Amino acid sequence: CATSDARVSYEQYF.

The rearrangement links TRBV11-2 to TRBJ2-7, with 14 bases aligning to TRBD2. The CDR3 contains 18 residues. The junction had 9 bases not matched to a gene; V was cut back by 4 bases and J by 1 base. Germline V gene sequence: CDR1 SGHAT, CDR2 FQNNGV. The CDR3 here is CASSSQTSGGAHSYEQYF. DNA for the CDR3: TGTGCCAGCAGCTCTCAGACTAGCGGGGGGGCCCATTCCTACGAGCAGTACTTC.

The chain has TRBV7-2 and TRBJ1-2, with D tentatively TRBD1 (6 bases). From germline, CDR1 is SGHTA and CDR2 FQGNSA. The CDR3 is 13 amino acids. The V and J ends lost 4 bases and 7 bases respectively, with 13 bases between them. CDR3 sequence: CASSWDGGGGYTF. The CDR3 nucleotides are TGTGCCAGCAGCTGGGACGGAGGGGGTGGCTACACCTTC.

This clonotype appeared many times. The V and J genes are TRBV7-9 and TRBJ2-1, with 13 bases fitting TRBD2. Germline CDR1 reads SEHNR; CDR2 reads FQNEAQ (reference sequence). The ends lost 3 bases at V and 6 bases at J; junction bases unmatched: 5. This CDR3 has 16 amino acids. The CDR3 region is CASSLRTSGRSNEQFF. DNA for the CDR3: TGTGCCAGCAGCTTGCGGACTAGCGGGAGAAGCAATGAGCAGTTCTTC.

The table lists this clonotype with a few counts. CDR3 nucleotide sequence: TGTGCCAGCAAGAGGGGGGGGCGGACCGGGGAGCTGTTTTTT. Its protein is CASKRGGRTGELFF. This sequence joins TRBV12-3 or TRBV12-4 and TRBJ2-2; a possible D gene is TRBD2 (7 bases). The CDR3 spans 14 residues. Trimming removed 7 bases from V and 5 bases from J, with 14 bases in between.

This clonotype showed up just a few times. J is TRBJ1-4 and V is TRBV28, with TRBD1 identical over 11 bases. The CDR3 contains 15 residues. The germline gives CDR1 MDHEN, CDR2 SYDVKM. V was clipped by 7 bases and J by 7 bases; unmatched bases: 8. The CDR3 here is CASTIADRGPEKLFF. The CDR3 DNA follows: TGTGCCAGCACCATTGCGGACAGGGGGCCTGAAAAACTGTTTTTT. Complete variable domain (other parts from reference TRBV28 and TRBJ1-4): DVKVTQSSRYLVKRTGEKVFLECVQDMDHENMFWYRQDPGLGLRLIYFSYDVKMKEKGDIPEGYSVSREKKERFSLILESASTNQTSMYLCASTIADRGPEKLFFGSGTQLSVL.

This clonotype was seen a few times. The chain recombines TRBV20-1 with TRBJ2-1; a weak D match, TRBD2 (5 bases). V shed 3 bases and J shed 0 bases, with 15 bases lying between them. Germline V gives CDR1 DFQATT, CDR2 SNEGSKA (reference sequence). The length of the CDR3 is 16 residues. This chain's CDR3 is CSASGAAGDSYNEQFF. As DNA, the CDR3 is TGCAGTGCTAGCGGCGCGGCCGGGGACTCCTACAATGAGCAGTTCTTC.

This rearrangement joins TRBV20-1 to TRBJ2-5, with unresolved D. Germline V gives CDR1 DFQATT, CDR2 SNEGSKA (reference sequence). The CDR3 consists of 13 residues. V was shortened by 0 bases and J by 5 bases, with 10 bases between the two germline ends. CDR3 protein: CSARDPSLETQYF. CDR3 sequence (DNA): TGCAGTGCTAGAGATCCGAGCCTGGAGACCCAGTACTTC.

The V call is TRBV12-3 or TRBV12-4, the J call TRBJ1-3, with D hard to call. V gave up 5 bases and J gave up 0 bases, with 11 bases separating them. This CDR3 spans 15 amino acids. CDR3 loop: CASSPAEYSGNTIYF. CDR3 nucleotides: TGTGCCAGCAGTCCCGCGGAATACTCTGGAAACACCATATATTTT.

This chain connects TRBV20-1 to TRBJ2-7; 11 nucleotides agree with TRBD2. The CDR3 extends over 16 amino acids. The V segment lost 1 base and the J segment 0 bases; nucleotides outside the gene matches: 5. The germline CDR1 and CDR2 sequences are DFQATT and SNEGSKA (reference sequence). The CDR3 sequence: CSARGLAGGNSYEQYF. CDR3 nucleotides: TGCAGTGCTAGAGGGCTAGCGGGAGGAAACTCCTACGAGCAGTACTTC.

The V and J genes are TRBV3-1 and TRBJ2-7, with a possible D match to TRBD2 (6 bases). The germline V and J ends were trimmed by 0 bases and 0 bases, with 12 bases remaining between them. Germline assignment: CDR1 LGHDT and CDR2 YNNKEL (reference sequence). The CDR3 has 16 amino acids. The CDR3 is CASSQDLSGSSYEQYF. CDR3 nucleotides: TGTGCCAGCAGCCAAGATCTTTCCGGGAGCTCCTACGAGCAGTACTTC.

The rearrangement uses TRBV9 and TRBJ1-1, with 7 bases fitting TRBD1. This CDR3 is built from 15 residues. Germline V lookup: CDR1 SGDLS, CDR2 YYNGEE. V lost 4 bases, J lost 5 bases, and 11 bases stayed unmatched. The CDR3 is CASSPTGTVGTEAFF. CDR3 nucleotide sequence: TGTGCCAGCAGCCCTACGGGGACAGTGGGGACTGAAGCTTTCTTT. Filled out from reference TRBV9 and TRBJ1-1, the complete variable domain reads DSGVTQTPKHLITATGQRVTLRCSPRSGDLSVYWYQQSLDQGLQFLIQYYNGEERAKGNILERFSAQQFPDLHSELNLSSLELGDSALYFCASSPTGTVGTEAFFGQGTRLTVV.

The V call is TRBV27, the J call TRBJ2-2, with D tentatively TRBD1 (5 bases). V was cut by 5 bases and J by 0 bases, with 13 bases left in between. The CDR3 is 16 amino acids. Germline V gene lookup returns CDR1 MNHEY and CDR2 SMNVEV (reference sequence). The CDR3 loop reads CASSQNRYPNTGELFF. CDR3 nucleotide sequence: TGTGCCAGCAGTCAAAACAGGTACCCGAACACCGGGGAGCTGTTTTTT.

The chain uses TRBV7-3 and TRBJ2-3, with TRBD2 identical over 9 bases. The CDR3 length is 16 residues. The germline V gene has CDR1 SGHTA and CDR2 FQGTGA. J lost 4 bases, V lost 5 bases, and 10 bases had no gene match. Here the CDR3 DNA reads TGTGCCAGCAGCGCCATAGCGGGAGAGGCCTCAGATACGCAGTATTTT. Translated: CASSAIAGEASDTQYF. The full variable domain, completed using reference TRBV7-3 and TRBJ2-3, is GAGVSQTPSNKVTEKGKYVELRCDPISGHTALYWYRQSLGQGPEFLIYFQGTGAADDSGLPNDRFFAVRPEGSVSTLKIQRTERGDSAVYLCASSAIAGEASDTQYFGPGTRLTVL.

This rearrangement joins TRBV15 to TRBJ2-2; D is possibly TRBD1 (5 bases). Trimming stripped 0 bases from V and 7 bases from J, with 12 bases between. Germline assignment: CDR1 LNHNV and CDR2 YYDKDF (reference sequence). The CDR3 spans 15 residues. The CDR3 sequence is CATSREGALGGELFF. In nucleotides, the CDR3 is TGTGCCACCAGCAGAGAAGGGGCTCTCGGCGGGGAGCTGTTTTTT. The whole variable domain, filled in from reference TRBV15 and TRBJ2-2, reads DAMVIQNPRYQVTQFGKPVTLSCSQTLNHNVMYWYQQKSSQAPKLLFHYYDKDFNNEADTPDNFQSRRPNTSFCFLDIRSPGLGDTAMYLCATSREGALGGELFFGEGSRLTVL.

In its sample, this clonotype was seen once. The rearrangement links TRBV10-3 to TRBJ2-7; either TRBD1 or TRBD2 may supply D (6 bases each). The CDR3 has 15 residues. V lost 4 bases, J lost 4 bases, and 17 bases lay in between. The germline gives CDR1 ENHRY, CDR2 SYGVKD. In DNA, the CDR3 is TGTGCCATCAGTGGGGATAGGGGGGCGCGTTACGAGCAGTACTTC. Protein: CAISGDRGARYEQYF.

This clonotype was seen a handful of times. It is unclear where the CDR3 begins or ends on the DNA, so no DNA is shown, and the CDR3 is as TCRdb lists it. The J gene is TRBJ2-7, the V gene TRBV29-1; the table calls TRBD1, which could not be checked here. The CDR3 contains 13 residues when both ends are counted. Looked up from germline, CDR1 is SQVTM and CDR2 is ANQGSEA. The CDR3 reads CSAETGFFGEQYF.

A note on this clonotype: The CDR3 does not close with the conserved phenylalanine or tryptophan, likely indicating a read error. The gene calls are TRBV4-3 and TRBJ2-7; 11 bases fit TRBD1. With 2 bases clipped from V and 6 bases from J, the junction kept 12 bases outside the gene matches. Germline assignment: CDR1 LGHNA and CDR2 YSLEER. This CDR3 contains 17 residues. CDR3 amino acids: CASSQRLLGTGGFEQYL. Here the CDR3 DNA reads TGCGCCAGCAGCCAAAGGCTGCTCGGGACAGGGGGATTCGAGCAGTACCTC.